The T cell receptor beta chain described here comes from a study of shared clonotypes between healthy human individuals. Study information: Per-donor plates numbered three CD4 naive, three CD4 memory, two CD8 naive and one CD8 memory. Whole-study findings and limits: Researchers sampled only blood; tissue repertoires likely differ.

Here immunoSEQ multiplex PCR was the method, and the copy in TCRdb shows in-frame clones only, minus some. The table shows 2 million to 2.5 million clones, with approximately 93% occurring only once. CD4+ cells underwent separation, giving CD45RA+ naive and CD45RA-negative memory subsets. With respect to this clone: Its antigen is still unknown.

From germline, CDR1 is MNHNS and CDR2 SASEGT. This CDR3 region has 15 residues. V was trimmed by 6 bases and J by 0 bases, leaving 15 bases between them. Material: naive CD4+ T cells from PBMCs. Subset described: CD45RA+ positively selected. The source is a man between 18 and 29 years old in good health. Some clones in this sample may be carry-over from other donors' samples. V and J are TRBV6-1 and TRBJ2-7; D might be TRBD1 or TRBD2, each matching 5 bases. This chain's CDR3 is CASRFGTGSSYEQYF. The CDR3 coding sequence is TGTGCCAGCAGGTTCGGGACGGGTAGCTCCTACGAGCAGTACTTC.